This TCR beta chain is drawn from a study of blood T cell repertoires in COVID-19. The overall study: COVID-19 samples, acute and convalescent, were from the United States, Italy and Spain. The analysed material was cDNA or gDNA that came from T cells, B-cell-depleted T cells, or PBMCs.

In the study's own analysis: Amplifying reference gene primers gave estimates of nucleated cell counts. Some clones are missing from TCRdb's copy, which holds only in-frame ones; the method was immunoSEQ multiplex PCR. V, J and clone size are those of that table, while D and trimming were read from the DNA. This table has 90,000 or so clones, roughly 86% appearing once. V lost 0 bases and J 5 bases, leaving 10 bases between the germline ends. Germline CDR1 reads LGHDT; CDR2 reads YNNKEL (reference sequence). The CDR3 runs to 14 residues. V usage is TRBV3-1 (or the pseudogene TRBV3-2) and J usage is TRBJ1-2; the D is unclear. The sequence came from a human donor in a cohort sampled during active COVID-19. Sequencing used peripheral blood. Here the CDR3 reads CASSQDEGLYGYTF. The DNA of the CDR3 is TGTGCCAGCAGCCAAGATGAGGGTTTGTATGGCTACACCTTC.